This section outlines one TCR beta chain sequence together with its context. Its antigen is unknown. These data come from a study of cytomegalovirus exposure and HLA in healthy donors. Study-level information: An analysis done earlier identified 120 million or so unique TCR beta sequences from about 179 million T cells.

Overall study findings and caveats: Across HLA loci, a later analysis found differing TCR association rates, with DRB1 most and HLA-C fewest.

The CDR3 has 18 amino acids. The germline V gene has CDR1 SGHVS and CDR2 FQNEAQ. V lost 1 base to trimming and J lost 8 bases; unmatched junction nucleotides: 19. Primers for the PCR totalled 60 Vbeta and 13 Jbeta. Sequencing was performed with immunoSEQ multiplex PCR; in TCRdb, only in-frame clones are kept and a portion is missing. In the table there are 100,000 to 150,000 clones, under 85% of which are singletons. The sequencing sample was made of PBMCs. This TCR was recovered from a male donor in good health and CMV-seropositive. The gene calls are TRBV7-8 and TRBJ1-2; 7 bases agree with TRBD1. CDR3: CASSLEGQVEVSITGYTF. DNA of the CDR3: TGTGCCAGCAGCTTAGAAGGACAGGTCGAGGTGTCAATCACGGGCTACACCTTC.